A selection of T cell receptor beta chains follows, all from one sample in a study of technical replicates of blood from a few donors. Sequenced by immunoSEQ multiplex PCR; TCRdb stores in-frame clones only, minus some. The sample carries tens of thousands of clones, more than 85% recorded once. The sample was PBMCs. These receptors all come from a human donor in good health. Some clones in this sample may be carry-over from other donors' samples. The CDR3 runs from the conserved cysteine through the conserved F or W. D genes are given only for firm matches. Clone size is stated in some rows and not others, as once, few, many or a class when expanded.

clone_size: NA
j_call: TRBJ1-1
v_call: TRBV28
d_call: TRBD1
cdr3_aa: CASSLVTGINTEAFF
cdr3_nt: TGTGCCAGCAGTTTGGTGACAGGGATAAACACTGAAGCTTTCTTT

clone_size: NA
j_call: TRBJ2-1
v_call: TRBV7-3
d_call: NA
cdr3_aa: CASSLLGDEQFF
cdr3_nt: TGTGCCAGCAGCTTACTAGGAGATGAGCAGTTCTTC

clone_size: few
j_call: TRBJ2-3
v_call: TRBV4-2
d_call: TRBD2
cdr3_aa: CASSQEASGGGDTQYF
cdr3_nt: TGTGCCAGCAGCCAAGAAGCTAGCGGGGGAGGAGATACGCAGTATTTT

clone_size: NA
j_call: TRBJ2-2
v_call: TRBV2
d_call: TRBD2
cdr3_aa: CASSKGGLVLGELFF
cdr3_nt: TGTGCCAGCTCCAAAGGGGGACTAGTGCTCGGGGAGCTGTTTTTT

clone_size: NA
j_call: TRBJ1-4
v_call: TRBV19
d_call: TRBD1
cdr3_aa: CATKTGTGEVEKLFF
cdr3_nt: TGTGCCACCAAAACCGGGACAGGGGAGGTTGAAAAACTGTTTTTT

clone_size: NA
j_call: TRBJ1-3
v_call: TRBV9
d_call: NA
cdr3_aa: CASSVERTPGNTIYF
cdr3_nt: TGTGCCAGCAGCGTAGAGCGAACCCCTGGAAACACCATATATTTT

clone_size: NA
j_call: TRBJ2-2
v_call: TRBV7-7
d_call: TRBD2
cdr3_aa: CASSLGREGTGELFF
cdr3_nt: TGTGCCAGCAGCTTAGGGCGGGAGGGAACCGGGGAGCTGTTTTTT

clone_size: NA
j_call: TRBJ1-2
v_call: TRBV7-2
d_call: NA
cdr3_aa: CASSTRGSGGYTF
cdr3_nt: TGTGCCAGCAGCACCCGAGGATCAGGGGGCTACACCTTC

clone_size: NA
j_call: TRBJ2-7
v_call: TRBV7-9
d_call: NA
cdr3_aa: CASSSTYEQYF
cdr3_nt: TGTGCCAGCAGTTCCACCTACGAGCAGTACTTC

clone_size: NA
j_call: TRBJ2-1
v_call: TRBV5-6
d_call: NA
cdr3_aa: CASSSNRDTGLRINEQFF
cdr3_nt: TGTGCCAGCAGCTCGAACCGGGACACAGGTCTAAGAATCAATGAGCAGTTCTTC

clone_size: NA
j_call: TRBJ1-1
v_call: TRBV4-1
d_call: TRBD1
cdr3_aa: CASSQEHRGGNTEAFF
cdr3_nt: TGCGCCAGCAGCCAAGAGCACAGGGGGGGGAACACTGAAGCTTTCTTT

clone_size: NA
j_call: TRBJ2-5
v_call: TRBV5-6
d_call: NA
cdr3_aa: CASSSREKSQETQYF
cdr3_nt: TGTGCCAGCAGCTCGAGGGAGAAGAGCCAAGAGACCCAGTACTTC

clone_size: NA
j_call: TRBJ1-4
v_call: TRBV2
d_call: NA
cdr3_aa: CASSADSLATNEKLFF
cdr3_nt: TGTGCCAGCAGTGCGGACAGCCTTGCAACTAATGAAAAACTGTTTTTT

clone_size: NA
j_call: TRBJ2-5
v_call: TRBV4-3
d_call: TRBD2
cdr3_aa: CASSQTGTSRETQYF
cdr3_nt: TGCGCCAGCAGTCAGACCGGGACTAGCAGGGAGACCCAGTACTTC

clone_size: NA
j_call: TRBJ2-3
v_call: TRBV27
d_call: NA
cdr3_aa: CASRLMTVGGGTQYF
cdr3_nt: TGTGCCAGCAGACTTATGACAGTCGGGGGAGGTACGCAGTATTTT

clone_size: NA
j_call: TRBJ2-7
v_call: TRBV7-3
d_call: NA
cdr3_aa: CASSLDRGGEQYF
cdr3_nt: TGTGCCAGCAGCTTAGATCGGGGTGGTGAGCAGTACTTC

clone_size: NA
j_call: TRBJ2-1
v_call: TRBV7-3
d_call: NA
cdr3_aa: CASSLDGSSYNEQFF
cdr3_nt: TGTGCCAGCAGCTTGGACGGGAGCTCCTACAATGAGCAGTTCTTC